This T cell receptor beta chain was sequenced in a study of spatial heterogeneity in lung cancer (dated by TCRdb to about 2019). A note on the overall study: Beta-chain transcripts were consistently detected in greater numbers than alpha-chain transcripts, which likely reflected higher beta-chain transcript abundance. Both alpha and beta chains were TCR-sequenced in samples taken at surgery, namely 220 tumor regions, fewer than 80 matched nontumor lung samples and over 55 PBMC samples. In the raw uncorrected reads, each unique combination of TCR and UMI appeared more than ten times on average. TCR alpha and beta repertoires were quantitatively compared across multiple tumor regions, matched nontumor lung and blood in non-small cell lung cancer. Nonsynonymous mutation counts, determined by whole-exome sequencing of tumor tissue, were related to features of the TCR repertoire.

This clonotype was counted many times. Its antigen is unknown. Qualities for individual bases were not recorded, and no much larger clone is one base off. Overall results and qualifications from the work: Ubiquitous expanded tumor TCRs showed up in blood more often at tumor resection than at routine follow-up. Additional single-cell paired TCR alpha and beta sequencing was considered necessary to confirm, at a functional level, the hypothesis that regional TCRs recognize regional mutations.

Taken from the germline V gene, the CDR1 and CDR2 loops are ENHRY and SYGVKD. Clipping removes 8 bases from V and 4 bases from J, with 5 as the unmatched junction base count. The CDR3 numbers 13 residues from cysteine through phenylalanine. The CDR3 DNA has 39 bases and is translated from base 1. Library creation used 5' RACE. The instrument was a NextSeq 500. To allow correction of PCR and sequencing errors, the TCR library protocol tagged every TCR cDNA molecule with a unique molecular identifier. Per the original workflow: TCR identification, UMI-based error correction and CDR3 extraction were all carried out with Decombinator tools. TCRs above a frequency of 2 per 1,000, corresponding to the top 1% of the tumor frequency distribution, were defined as expanded. Renyi diversity was computed with the R vegan package after each repertoire had been subsampled 100 times to 5,000 TCRs. CDR3 similarity networks were built from amino acid triplet string-kernel similarity, with CDR3s being connected when pairwise similarity was above 0.82. The public sequencing data were trimmed at Q25 with fastp and processed into clonotypes with MiXCR by TCRdb, which kept only in-frame beta chains. Rows merge per CDR3 protein into single entries with the most common DNA and genes. The V and J calls and clone size are TCRdb's, not the authors'. The sample includes tens of thousands of distinct CDR3 sequences, with 13% observed a single time. The ten most abundant clones make up 7.2% of the sample.

What this sample's time point label stands for: sample taken at primary tumor resection. For TCR sequencing, whole RNA was extracted from tumor and nontumor lung tissue, or from cryopreserved PBMC samples, and no cell sorting was done. Donors were around 71 patients with early-stage, untreated non-small cell lung cancer from the lung TRACERx cohort. Only patients with enough RNA available from two or more tumor regions were chosen for TCR sequencing. The source material was PBMCs, sampled at surgery. Recombination connected TRBV10-3 to TRBJ2-3, with 8 middle bases fitting TRBD2. The sequence was obtained from a male donor with early-stage non-small cell lung cancer. The nucleotide sequence reads TGTGCCATCCTTGGGACTAGGGCAGATACGCAGTATTTT. It encodes CAILGTRADTQYF.